The entry that follows covers one T cell receptor (beta chain) sequence. This clonotype was recorded a few times. Its recognized antigen is unknown. The record has no base qualities; no much larger clone is one base away. Ficoll-Paque density gradient centrifugation was used to isolate PBMCs. This entry is derived from a study of T-cell memory formation after mild COVID-19 (dated by TCRdb to 2020 to 2022). Study-level background: TCR sequence clusters from the two donors were found to be largely donor specific. The cohort comprised two young, previously healthy adult volunteers, one female and one male. Longitudinal TCRalpha and TCRbeta repertoire sequencing tracked T-cell clones expanding and contracting after mild COVID-19 in a couple of donors.

Summary of the overall study and its limitations: Clones that contracted from day 15 to 85 showed balanced CD4/CD8 phenotypes, whereas a second wave of clones that expanded from day 15 to 37 leaned towards CD4+. Only a couple of mild cases were covered by the study, and larger cohorts that include severe cases with pre-infection samples were considered necessary. Whether the second-wave clones peaking on day 37 were SARS-CoV-2 specific was not confirmed. Contracting CD4+ clones were located mainly in the CM and EM memory subsets, whereas CD8+ clones were found to be enriched in EMRA. The detection of some responding clones in pre-infection memory suggests that pre-existing cross-reactive memory T cells joined the SARS-CoV-2 response.

The junction shows trimming of 5 bases on V and 10 bases on J, plus 17 bases between the germline ends. CDR3 length: 14 amino acids, cysteine to phenylalanine. Solely the CDR3 DNA is kept, with 42 bases framed from the first base. According to the germline V gene, CDR1 reads SGHTA and CDR2 reads FQGNSA. Instrument used: Illumina NovaSeq 6000. TCRalpha and TCRbeta cDNA libraries were constructed by 5'RACE with constant-segment primers, with sample barcodes and unique molecular identifiers being introduced. Trizol reagent was used to extract RNA from every sample. Libraries were amplified in two PCR steps, with a second sample barcode and Illumina TruSeq adapters added in the second step. Libraries were sequenced on an Illumina NovaSeq with 2 x 150 bp paired-end reads. The authors' pipeline ran thus. Demultiplexing of reads and collapsing into UMI-guided consensus sequences were performed with migec v1.2.7. Using mixcr v2.1.11, UMI consensuses were aligned to TRA and TRB V and J templates and then assembled into clonotypes. A clonotype was counted as expanded or contracted only when both edgeR and NoisET called the clonotype significant, with the noise models trained on biological replicates. edgeR calls used a false discovery rate-adjusted p below 0.01 and a log2 fold-change threshold of 1. As an exploratory analysis of dynamics, PCA with hierarchical clustering was applied to max-normalized trajectories of the 1000 most abundant clonotypes. The CD4 or CD8 phenotype of responding clones was assigned using the separately sequenced CD4+ and CD8+ repertoires. Starting from the raw public reads, TCRdb applied fastp trimming at Q25, assembled clones with MiXCR and retained in-frame beta chains. Rows merge per CDR3 protein into single entries with the most common DNA and genes. The V and J calls shown here were made by TCRdb, not taken from the authors' results. Counted in this sample were about 300,000 distinct CDR3 sequences; approximately 20% of them appeared once. The top ten hold under 25% of the sample.

The receptor chain draws on TRBV7-2 and TRBJ1-4; 5 matching bases give a weak D call of TRBD1. This sequence originates from a man aged 18 to 35 who had mild COVID-19 (a few samples of this study predate the infection). The sample titles of this study are shuffled in the database, so cell type and time point are left out; the donor was told from shared clones. Sequenced input: PBMCs or a T cell subset sorted from them (not recorded which). The sequenced DNA: TGTGCCAGCAGCGCACAGCTTAGGGGTGGAAAACTGTTTTTT. Its protein reads: CASSAQLRGGKLFF. With the rest looked up from the reference TRBV7-2 and TRBJ1-4 genes rather than sequenced, the full variable domain is GAGVSQSPSNKVTEKGKDVELRCDPISGHTALYWYRQSLGQGLEFLIYFQGNSAPDKSGLPSDRFSAERTGGSVSTLTIQRTQQEDSAVYLCASSAQLRGGKLFFGSGTQLSVL.